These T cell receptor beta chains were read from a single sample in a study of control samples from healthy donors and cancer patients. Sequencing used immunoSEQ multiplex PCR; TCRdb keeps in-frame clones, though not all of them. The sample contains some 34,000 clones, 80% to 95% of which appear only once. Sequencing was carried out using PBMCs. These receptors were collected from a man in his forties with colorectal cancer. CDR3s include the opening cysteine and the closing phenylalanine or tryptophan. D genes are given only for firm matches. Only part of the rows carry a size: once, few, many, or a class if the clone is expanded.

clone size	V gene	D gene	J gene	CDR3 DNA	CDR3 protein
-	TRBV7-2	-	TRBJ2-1	TGTGCCAGCAGCTCGCCCGGAGGGATGGAGCAGTTCTTC	CASSSPGGMEQFF
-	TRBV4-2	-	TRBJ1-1	TGTGCCAGCAGCCAAGTAAGGGGAGACACTGAAGCTTTCTTT	CASSQVRGDTEAFF
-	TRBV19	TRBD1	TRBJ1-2	TGTGCCAGTAGTCGGGACAGAAGCTATGGCTACACCTTC	CASSRDRSYGYTF
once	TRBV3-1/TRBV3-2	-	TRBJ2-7	TGTGCCAGCAGCCAAGATGTGAGGGAGCAGTACTTC	CASSQDVREQYF
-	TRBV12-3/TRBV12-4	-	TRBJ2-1	TGTGCCAGCAGTTCCAGGAATGAGCAGTTCTTC	CASSSRNEQFF
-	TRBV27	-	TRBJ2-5	TGTGCCAGCAGTAAAGACAGAGGTGGGACCCAGTACTTC	CASSKDRGGTQYF
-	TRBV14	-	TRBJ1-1	TGTGCCAGCAGCCTCCGGAACGCGGGGAGTGAAGCTTTCTTT	CASSLRNAGSEAFF
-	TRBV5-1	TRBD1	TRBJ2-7	TGCGCCAGCAGCTTGGCGGGGACAGGGGGCGCCGCGATGGTGCAGTACTTC	CASSLAGTGGAAMVQYF
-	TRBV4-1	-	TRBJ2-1	TGCGCCAGCAGCCAAGAAGGGCAGGTAAACAATGAGCAGTTCTTC	CASSQEGQVNNEQFF
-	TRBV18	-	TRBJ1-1	TGTGCCAGCTCACCAGACCAGAACACTGAAGCTTTCTTT	CASSPDQNTEAFF
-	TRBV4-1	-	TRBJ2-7	TGCGCCAGCAGCCAGACCGACAGTGCGATCTACGAGCAGTACTTC	CASSQTDSAIYEQYF
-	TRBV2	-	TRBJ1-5	TGTGCCAGCCGGGTCCATTACAATCAGCCCCAGCATTTT	CASRVHYNQPQHF
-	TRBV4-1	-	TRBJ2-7	TGCGCCAGCAGGGGGATCGGGTCCTACGAGCAGTACTTC	CASRGIGSYEQYF
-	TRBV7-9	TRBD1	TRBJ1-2	TGTGCCAGCAGCTCCCGTATGACAGGGACCAAATATGGCTACACCTTC	CASSSRMTGTKYGYTF
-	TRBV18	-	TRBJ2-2	TGTGCCAGTGGGGGTGCTAACACCGGGGAGCTGTTTTTT	CASGGANTGELFF
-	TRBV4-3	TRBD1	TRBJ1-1	TGCGCCAGCAGCCAAGATCGACAGGGTATGGTGGGGAACACTGAAGCTTTCTTT	CASSQDRQGMVGNTEAFF
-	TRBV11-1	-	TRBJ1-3	TGTGCCAGCAGCTTGTATTACTCTGGAAACACCATATATTTT	CASSLYYSGNTIYF
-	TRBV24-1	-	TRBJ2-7	TGTGCCACCAGTGATTTGCCTTACATGGCAGGGGGAGGGTTAGAGCAGTACTTC	CATSDLPYMAGGGLEQYF
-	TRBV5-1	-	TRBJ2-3	TGCGCCAGCAGCTTGATTCTGCAGGCCCTGGGTAACACAGATACGCAGTATTTT	CASSLILQALGNTDTQYF
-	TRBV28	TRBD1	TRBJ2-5	TGTGCCAGCACCGACAGGGGTTCTCGGACCCAGTACTTC	CASTDRGSRTQYF
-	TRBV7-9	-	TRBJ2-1	TGTGCCAGCAGCTTAACTTTCTACAATGAGCAGTTCTTC	CASSLTFYNEQFF
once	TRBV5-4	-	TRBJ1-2	TGTGCCAGCAGCTCGCAGGGTATCGCTGGCTACACCTTC	CASSSQGIAGYTF
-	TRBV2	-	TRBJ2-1	TGTGCCAGCAGTGCTGGTAGGACTACCTACAATGAGCAGTTCTTC	CASSAGRTTYNEQFF
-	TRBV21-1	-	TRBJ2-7	TGTGCCAGCAGCAAAGTAGAGGGACGGCTCTACGAGCAGTACTTC	CASSKVEGRLYEQYF
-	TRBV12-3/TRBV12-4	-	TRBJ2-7	TGTGCCAGCAGTTTAAGTAGATCCGAGCAGTACTTC	CASSLSRSEQYF
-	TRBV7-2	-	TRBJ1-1	TGTGCCAGCAGCTTCTCTTCCACCCACCAAAACACTGAAGCTTTCTTT	CASSFSSTHQNTEAFF
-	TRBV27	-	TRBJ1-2	TGTGCCAGCAGCTTCCAAGGGGGGACCCTGCTAGATGGCTACACCTTC	CASSFQGGTLLDGYTF
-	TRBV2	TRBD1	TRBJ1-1	TGTGCCAGCAACCACGACAGGGCTGGTGAAGCTTTCTTT	CASNHDRAGEAFF
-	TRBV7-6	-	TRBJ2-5	TGTGCCAGCAGCGTAACCCGACAGGAACCTCAAGAGACCCAGTACTTC	CASSVTRQEPQETQYF
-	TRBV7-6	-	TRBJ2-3	TGTGCCAGCAGCCCTGTTGGCACAGATACGCAGTATTTT	CASSPVGTDTQYF
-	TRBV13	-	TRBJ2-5	TGTGCCAGCAGCCTGTTGGGTTATTGGGAGACCCAGTACTTC	CASSLLGYWETQYF
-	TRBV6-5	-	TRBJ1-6	TGTGCCAGCAGCCAATATAATTCACCCCTCCACTTT	CASSQYNSPLHF
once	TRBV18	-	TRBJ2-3	TGTGCCAGCTCACCGATAAGGACTGAGATGCAGTATTTT	CASSPIRTEMQYF
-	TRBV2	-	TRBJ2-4	TGTGCCAGCAGTGGGCAGGTGGCCAAAAACATTCAGTACTTC	CASSGQVAKNIQYF
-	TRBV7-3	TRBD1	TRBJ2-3	TGTGCCAGCAGCTTGACAGGGGGCGGGGGCACAGATACGCAGTATTTT	CASSLTGGGGTDTQYF
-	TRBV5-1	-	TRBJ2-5	TGCGCCAGCAGCTTACAGGGTTACCAAGAGACCCAGTACTTC	CASSLQGYQETQYF
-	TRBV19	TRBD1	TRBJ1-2	TGTGCCAGTAGTATAGCGGGACAGGGGAGCTATGGCTACACCTTC	CASSIAGQGSYGYTF
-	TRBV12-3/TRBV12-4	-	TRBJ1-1	TGTGCCAGCAGTGGACATTCTCTAGCTTTCTTT	CASSGHSLAFF
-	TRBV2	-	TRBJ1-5	TGTGCCAGCAGTCCCGACACGAGCAATCAGCCCCAGCATTTT	CASSPDTSNQPQHF
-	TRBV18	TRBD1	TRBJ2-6	TGTGCCAGCTCCCCCCTGGACAGGGACGGAGTTCTTGGGGCCAACGTCCTGACTTTC	CASSPLDRDGVLGANVLTF
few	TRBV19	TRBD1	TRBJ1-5	TGTGCCAGTAGTCAAGGACAGGGTCGTCAGCCCCAGCATTTT	CASSQGQGRQPQHF
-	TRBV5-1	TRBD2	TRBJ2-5	TGCGCCAGCAGCGCAGGGACTAGCGTGGAGACCCAGTACTTC	CASSAGTSVETQYF
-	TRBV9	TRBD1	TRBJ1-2	TGTGCCAGCAGCGTTACGACAGGGACCTATGGCTACACCTTC	CASSVTTGTYGYTF
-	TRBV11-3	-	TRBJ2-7	TGTGCCAGCAGCTTATGGCCGTTGAACTACGAGCAGTACTTC	CASSLWPLNYEQYF
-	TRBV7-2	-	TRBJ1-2	TGTGCCAGCAGCTTAGGAACAGTGAACTATGGCTACACCTTC	CASSLGTVNYGYTF
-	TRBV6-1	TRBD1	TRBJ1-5	TGTGCCAGCAGTGAAGCACGGGGAAGCAGGGACAGGCTTCTCAATCAGCCCCAGCATTTT	CASSEARGSRDRLLNQPQHF
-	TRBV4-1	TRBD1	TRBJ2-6	TGCGCCAGCAGCCACGGACAGGGGCCCGGGGCCAACGTCCTGACTTTC	CASSHGQGPGANVLTF
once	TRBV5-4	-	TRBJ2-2	TGTGCCAGCAGCTTTAAGTCCAGGGTGAACACCGGGGAGCTGTTTTTT	CASSFKSRVNTGELFF
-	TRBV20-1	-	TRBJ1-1	TGCAGTGCTAGTGTGGAGGTGGGGAAAGCTTTCTTT	CSASVEVGKAFF
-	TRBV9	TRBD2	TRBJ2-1	TGTGCCAGCAGCTTACGTAGCGGGGGCTCCTACAATGAGCAGTTCTTC	CASSLRSGGSYNEQFF
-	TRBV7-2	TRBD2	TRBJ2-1	TGTGCCAGCAGTTTGACTAGCGGGGTACAGTTCTTC	CASSLTSGVQFF
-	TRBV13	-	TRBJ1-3	TGTGCCAGCAGAACGGGGTACTCTGGAAACACCATATATTTT	CASRTGYSGNTIYF
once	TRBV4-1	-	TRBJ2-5	TGCGCCAGCAGCCTGGCGGGGACGGAGACCCAGTACTTC	CASSLAGTETQYF